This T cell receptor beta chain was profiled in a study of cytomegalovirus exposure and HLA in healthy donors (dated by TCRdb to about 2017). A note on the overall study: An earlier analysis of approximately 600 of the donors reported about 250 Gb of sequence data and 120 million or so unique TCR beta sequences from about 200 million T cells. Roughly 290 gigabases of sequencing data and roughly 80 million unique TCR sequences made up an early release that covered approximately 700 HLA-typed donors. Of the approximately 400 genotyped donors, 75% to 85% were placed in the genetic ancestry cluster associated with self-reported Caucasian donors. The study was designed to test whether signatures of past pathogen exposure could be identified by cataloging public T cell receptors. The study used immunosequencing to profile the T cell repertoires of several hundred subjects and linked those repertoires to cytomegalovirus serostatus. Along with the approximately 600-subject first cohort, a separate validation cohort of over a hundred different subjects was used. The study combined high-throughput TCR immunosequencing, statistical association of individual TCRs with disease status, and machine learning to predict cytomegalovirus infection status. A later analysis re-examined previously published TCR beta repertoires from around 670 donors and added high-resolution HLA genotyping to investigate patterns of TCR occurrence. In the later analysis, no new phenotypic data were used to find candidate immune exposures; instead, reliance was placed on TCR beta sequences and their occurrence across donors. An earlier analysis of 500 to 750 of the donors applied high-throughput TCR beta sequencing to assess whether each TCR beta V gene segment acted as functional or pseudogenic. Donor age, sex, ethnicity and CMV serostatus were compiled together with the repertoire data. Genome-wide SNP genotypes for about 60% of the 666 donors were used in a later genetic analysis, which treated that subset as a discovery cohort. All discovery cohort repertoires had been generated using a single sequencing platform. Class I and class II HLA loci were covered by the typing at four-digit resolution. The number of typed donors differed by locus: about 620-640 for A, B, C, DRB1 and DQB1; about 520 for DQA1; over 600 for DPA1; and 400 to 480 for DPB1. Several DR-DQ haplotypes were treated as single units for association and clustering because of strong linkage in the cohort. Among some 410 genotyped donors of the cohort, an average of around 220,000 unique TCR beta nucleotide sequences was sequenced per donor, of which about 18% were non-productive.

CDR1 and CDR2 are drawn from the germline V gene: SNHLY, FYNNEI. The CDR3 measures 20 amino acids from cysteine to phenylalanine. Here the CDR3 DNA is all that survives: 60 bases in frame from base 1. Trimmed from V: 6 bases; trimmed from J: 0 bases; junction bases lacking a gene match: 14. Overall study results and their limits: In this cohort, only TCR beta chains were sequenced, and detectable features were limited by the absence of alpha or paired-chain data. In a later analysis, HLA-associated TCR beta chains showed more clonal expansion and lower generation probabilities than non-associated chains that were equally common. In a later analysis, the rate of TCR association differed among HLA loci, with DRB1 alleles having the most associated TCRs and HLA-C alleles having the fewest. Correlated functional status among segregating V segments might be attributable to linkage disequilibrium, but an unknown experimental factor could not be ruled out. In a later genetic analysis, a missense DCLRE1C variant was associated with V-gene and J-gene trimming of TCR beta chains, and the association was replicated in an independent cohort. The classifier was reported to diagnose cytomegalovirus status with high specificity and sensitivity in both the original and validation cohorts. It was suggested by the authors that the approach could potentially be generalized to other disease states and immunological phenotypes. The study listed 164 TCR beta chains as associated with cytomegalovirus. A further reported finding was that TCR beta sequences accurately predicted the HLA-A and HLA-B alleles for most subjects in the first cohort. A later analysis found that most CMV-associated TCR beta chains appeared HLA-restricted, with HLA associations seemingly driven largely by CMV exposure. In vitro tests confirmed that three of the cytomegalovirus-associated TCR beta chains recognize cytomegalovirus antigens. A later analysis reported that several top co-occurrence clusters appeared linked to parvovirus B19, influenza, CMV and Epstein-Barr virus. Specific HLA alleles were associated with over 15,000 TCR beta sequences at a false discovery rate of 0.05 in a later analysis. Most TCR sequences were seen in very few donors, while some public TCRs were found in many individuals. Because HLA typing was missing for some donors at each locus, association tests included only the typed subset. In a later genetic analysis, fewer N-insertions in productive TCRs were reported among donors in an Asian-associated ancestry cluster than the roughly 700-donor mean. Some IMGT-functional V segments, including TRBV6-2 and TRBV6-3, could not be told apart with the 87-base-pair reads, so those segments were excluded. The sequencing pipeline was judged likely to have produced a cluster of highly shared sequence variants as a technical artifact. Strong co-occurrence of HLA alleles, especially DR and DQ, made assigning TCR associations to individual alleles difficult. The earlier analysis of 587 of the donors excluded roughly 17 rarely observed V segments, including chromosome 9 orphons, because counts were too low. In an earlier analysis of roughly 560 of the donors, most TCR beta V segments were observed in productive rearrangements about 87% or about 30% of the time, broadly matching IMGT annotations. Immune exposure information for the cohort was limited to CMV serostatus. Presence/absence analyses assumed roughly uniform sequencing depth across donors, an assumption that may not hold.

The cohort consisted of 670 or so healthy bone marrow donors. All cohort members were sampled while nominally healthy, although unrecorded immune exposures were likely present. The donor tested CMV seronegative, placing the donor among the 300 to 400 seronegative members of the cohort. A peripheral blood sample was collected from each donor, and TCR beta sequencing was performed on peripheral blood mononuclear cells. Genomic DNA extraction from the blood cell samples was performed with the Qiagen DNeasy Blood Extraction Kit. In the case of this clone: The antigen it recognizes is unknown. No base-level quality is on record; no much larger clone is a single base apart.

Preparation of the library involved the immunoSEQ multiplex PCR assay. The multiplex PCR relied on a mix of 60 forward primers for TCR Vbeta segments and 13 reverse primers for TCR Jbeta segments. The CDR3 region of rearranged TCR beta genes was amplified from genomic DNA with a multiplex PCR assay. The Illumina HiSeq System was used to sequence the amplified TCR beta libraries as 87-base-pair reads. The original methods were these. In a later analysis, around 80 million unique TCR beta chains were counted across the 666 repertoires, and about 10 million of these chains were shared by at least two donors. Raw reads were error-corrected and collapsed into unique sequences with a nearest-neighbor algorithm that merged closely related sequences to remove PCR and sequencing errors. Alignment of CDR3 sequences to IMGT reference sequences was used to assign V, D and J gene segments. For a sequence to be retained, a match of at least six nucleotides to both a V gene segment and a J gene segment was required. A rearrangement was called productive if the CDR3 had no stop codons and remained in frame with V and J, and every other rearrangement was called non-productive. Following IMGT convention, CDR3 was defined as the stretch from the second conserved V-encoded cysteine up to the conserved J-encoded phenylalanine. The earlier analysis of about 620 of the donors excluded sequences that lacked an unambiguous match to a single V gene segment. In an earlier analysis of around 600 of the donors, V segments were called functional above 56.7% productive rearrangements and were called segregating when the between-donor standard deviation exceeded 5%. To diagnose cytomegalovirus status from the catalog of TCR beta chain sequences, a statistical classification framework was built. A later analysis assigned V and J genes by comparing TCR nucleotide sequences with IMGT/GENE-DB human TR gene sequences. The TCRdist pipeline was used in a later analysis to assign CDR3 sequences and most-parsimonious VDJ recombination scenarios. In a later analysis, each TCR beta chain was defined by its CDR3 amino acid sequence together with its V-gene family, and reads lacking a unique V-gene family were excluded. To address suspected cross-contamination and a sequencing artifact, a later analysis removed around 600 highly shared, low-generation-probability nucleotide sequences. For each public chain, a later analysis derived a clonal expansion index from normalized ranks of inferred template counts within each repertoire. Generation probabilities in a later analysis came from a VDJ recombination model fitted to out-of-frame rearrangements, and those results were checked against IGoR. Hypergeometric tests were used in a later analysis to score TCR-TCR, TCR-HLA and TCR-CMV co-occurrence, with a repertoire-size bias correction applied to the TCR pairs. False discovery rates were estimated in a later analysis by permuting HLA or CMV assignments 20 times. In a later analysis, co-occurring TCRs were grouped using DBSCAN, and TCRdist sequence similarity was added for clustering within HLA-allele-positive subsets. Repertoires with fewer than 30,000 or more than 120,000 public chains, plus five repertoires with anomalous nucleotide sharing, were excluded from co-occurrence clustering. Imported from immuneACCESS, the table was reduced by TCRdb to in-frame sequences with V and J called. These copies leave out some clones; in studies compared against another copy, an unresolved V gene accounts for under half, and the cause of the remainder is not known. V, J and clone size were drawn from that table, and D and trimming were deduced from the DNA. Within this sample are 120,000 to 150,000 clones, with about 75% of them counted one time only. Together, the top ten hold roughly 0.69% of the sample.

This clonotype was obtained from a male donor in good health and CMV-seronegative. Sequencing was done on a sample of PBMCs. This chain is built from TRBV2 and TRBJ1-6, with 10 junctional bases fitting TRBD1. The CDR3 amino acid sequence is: CASSQPRDRGLSSYNSPLHF. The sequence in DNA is TGTGCCAGCAGCCAACCCCGGGACAGGGGCTTGAGCTCCTATAATTCACCCCTCCACTTT.